This TCR beta chain was sequenced in a study of CD8+ T cells in alopecia areata. Study-wide background: Female C3H/HeJ mice aged 7-10 weeks were given skin from C3H/HeJ graft donors, roughly 6-13 months old, that had spontaneous alopecia. Study-level results: Lesional scalp, notably in alopecia totalis/universalis, had clonality above that of normal scalp. The study found TCR sharing across patients less clear than in mice, possibly for HLA reasons. Scalp sequencing captures resident alphabeta T cells of normal skin too.

Reverse transcription of extracted RNA yielded cDNA, which provided the sequencing template. Data came from immunoSEQ multiplex PCR; TCRdb stores just in-frame clones and leaves some out. The data show 290,000 or so clones, none appearing only once, with 1.2% held by the ten largest. Germline CDR1 reads LGHNA; CDR2 reads YNLKQL (reference sequence). CDR3 length: 16 amino acids. The ends lost 4 bases at V and 4 bases at J; junction bases unmatched: 8. Details on this clone: Its antigen remains unidentified. Gene names and germline refer to mouse. Sequencing ends 4 residues short of the CDR3 end; the germline J gene provides the rest.

Pooled cutaneous lymph node cells were sorted using CD4, CD8alpha, NKG2D, NKG2ACE and other markers. The rearrangement uses TRBV5 and TRBJ2-1; 9 bases are a match to TRBD1. Sequencing was done on a sample of CD4+ T cells sorted from a lymph node. The source is a C3H/HeJ mouse with alopecia areata. Strain MHC haplotype: H2-k. Partial CDR3 DNA: TGTGCCAGCAGCCTCCGGGACAGGGCGGGTTATGCT. Amino acids: CASSLRDRAGYA. The full CDR3 is CASSLRDRAGYAEQFF.